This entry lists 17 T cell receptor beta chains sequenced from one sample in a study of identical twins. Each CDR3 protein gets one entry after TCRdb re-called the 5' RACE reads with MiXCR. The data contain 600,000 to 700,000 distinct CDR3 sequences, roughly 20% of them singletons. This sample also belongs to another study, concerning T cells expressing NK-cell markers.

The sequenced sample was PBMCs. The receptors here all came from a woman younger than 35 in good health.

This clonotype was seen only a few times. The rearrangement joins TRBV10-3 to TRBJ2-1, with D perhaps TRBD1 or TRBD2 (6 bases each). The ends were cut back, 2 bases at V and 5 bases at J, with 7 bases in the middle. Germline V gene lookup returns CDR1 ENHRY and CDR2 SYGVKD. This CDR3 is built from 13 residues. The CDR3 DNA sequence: TGTGCCATCAGTGAGAGGGGGGACAATGAGCAGTTCTTC. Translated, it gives CAISERGDNEQFF.

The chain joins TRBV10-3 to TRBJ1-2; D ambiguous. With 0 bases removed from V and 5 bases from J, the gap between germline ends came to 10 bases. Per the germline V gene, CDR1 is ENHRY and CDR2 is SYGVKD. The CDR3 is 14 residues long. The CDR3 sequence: CAISESSTGYGYTF. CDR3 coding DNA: TGTGCCATCAGTGAGTCGAGCACGGGGTATGGCTACACCTTC.

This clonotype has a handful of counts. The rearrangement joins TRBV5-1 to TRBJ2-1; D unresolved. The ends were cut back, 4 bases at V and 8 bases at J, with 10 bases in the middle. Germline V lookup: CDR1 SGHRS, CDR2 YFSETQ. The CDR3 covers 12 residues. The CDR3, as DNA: TGCGCCAGCAGCCGAATTGATTATGAGCAGTTCTTC. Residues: CASSRIDYEQFF.

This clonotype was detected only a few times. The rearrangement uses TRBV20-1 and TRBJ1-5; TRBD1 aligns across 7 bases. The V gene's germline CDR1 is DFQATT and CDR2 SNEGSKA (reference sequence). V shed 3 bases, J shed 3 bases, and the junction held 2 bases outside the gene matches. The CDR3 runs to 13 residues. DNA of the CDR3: TGCAGTGCTAGGGGACAGATCAATCAGCCCCAGCATTTT. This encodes CSARGQINQPQHF.

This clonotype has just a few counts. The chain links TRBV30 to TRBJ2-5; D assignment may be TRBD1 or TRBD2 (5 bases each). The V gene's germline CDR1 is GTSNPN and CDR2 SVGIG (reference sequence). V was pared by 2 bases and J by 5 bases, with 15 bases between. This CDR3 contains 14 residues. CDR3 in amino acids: CAWSLGTLGETQYF. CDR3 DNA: TGTGCCTGGAGTTTAGGGACCCTGGGGGAGACCCAGTACTTC.

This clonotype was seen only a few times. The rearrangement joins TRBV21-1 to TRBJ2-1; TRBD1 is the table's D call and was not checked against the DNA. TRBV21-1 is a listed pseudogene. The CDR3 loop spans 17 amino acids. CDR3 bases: TGTGCCAGCAGCGAACCCGGGGGGGACAGGCCATACAATGAGCAGTTCTTC. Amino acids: CASSEPGGDRPYNEQFF.

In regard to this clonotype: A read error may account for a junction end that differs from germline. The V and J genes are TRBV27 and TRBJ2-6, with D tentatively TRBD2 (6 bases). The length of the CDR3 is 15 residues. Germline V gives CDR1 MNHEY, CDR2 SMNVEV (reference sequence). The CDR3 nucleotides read TGTGCCAGCAGTTCCGGGGGTTCTGGGGCCAACGTCCTGTCTTTC. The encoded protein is CASSSGGSGANVLSF.

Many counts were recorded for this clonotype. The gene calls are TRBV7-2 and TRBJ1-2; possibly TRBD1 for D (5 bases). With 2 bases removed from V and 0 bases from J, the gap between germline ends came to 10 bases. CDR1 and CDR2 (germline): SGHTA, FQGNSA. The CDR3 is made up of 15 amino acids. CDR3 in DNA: TGTGCCAGCAGCTTATCCCCGACAGCTAACTATGGCTACACCTTC. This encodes CASSLSPTANYGYTF.

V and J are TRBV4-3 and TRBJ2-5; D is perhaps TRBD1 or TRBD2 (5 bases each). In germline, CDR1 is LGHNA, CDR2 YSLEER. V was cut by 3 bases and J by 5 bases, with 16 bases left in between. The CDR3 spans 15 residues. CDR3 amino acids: CASSHPKEDTETQYF. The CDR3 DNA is TGCGCCAGCAGCCACCCCAAGGAGGACACGGAGACCCAGTACTTC.

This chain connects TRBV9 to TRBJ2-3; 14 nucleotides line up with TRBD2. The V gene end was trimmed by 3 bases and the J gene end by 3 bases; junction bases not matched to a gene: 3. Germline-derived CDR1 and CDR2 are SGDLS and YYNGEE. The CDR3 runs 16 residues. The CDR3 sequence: CASSAGLAGETDTQYF. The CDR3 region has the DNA TGTGCCAGCAGCGCGGGACTAGCGGGAGAGACAGATACGCAGTATTTT.

The CDR3 nucleotides are TGCGCCAGCTCCCCCGCGGGGCCCAATGAGCAGTTCTTC. Translation: CASSPAGPNEQFF. The chain combines TRBV5-1 with TRBJ2-1; a possible D gene is TRBD2 (6 bases). CDR1 SGHRS and CDR2 YFSETQ come from the germline V gene. V shed 7 bases and J shed 6 bases, with 14 bases lying between them. The length of the CDR3 is 13 residues.

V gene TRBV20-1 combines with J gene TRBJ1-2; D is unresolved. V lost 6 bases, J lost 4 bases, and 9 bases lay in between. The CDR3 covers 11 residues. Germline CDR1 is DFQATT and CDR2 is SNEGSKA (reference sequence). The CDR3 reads CSAVLPYGYTF. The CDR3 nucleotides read TGCAGTGCCGTCCTTCCCTATGGCTACACCTTC.

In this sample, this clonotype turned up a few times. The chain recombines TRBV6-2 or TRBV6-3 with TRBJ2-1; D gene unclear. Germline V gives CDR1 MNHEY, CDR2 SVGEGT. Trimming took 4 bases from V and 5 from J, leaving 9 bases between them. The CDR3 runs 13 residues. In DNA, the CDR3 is TGTGCCAGCAGTTCCTTAGGCCACAATGAGCAGTTCTTC. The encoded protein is CASSSLGHNEQFF.

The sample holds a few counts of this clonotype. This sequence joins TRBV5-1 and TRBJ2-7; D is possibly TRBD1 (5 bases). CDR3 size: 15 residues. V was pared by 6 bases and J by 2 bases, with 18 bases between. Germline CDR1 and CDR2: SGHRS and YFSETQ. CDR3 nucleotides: TGCGCCAGCACCCAAGGGGCCACAACAGCCTACGAGCAGTACTTC. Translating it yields CASTQGATTAYEQYF.

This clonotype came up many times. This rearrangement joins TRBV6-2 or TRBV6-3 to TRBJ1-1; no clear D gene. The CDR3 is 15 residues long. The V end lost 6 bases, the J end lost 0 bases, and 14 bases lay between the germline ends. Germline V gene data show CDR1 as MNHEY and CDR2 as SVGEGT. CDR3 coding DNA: TGTGCCAGCAGCCAATGGGGTTACATGAACACTGAAGCTTTCTTT. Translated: CASSQWGYMNTEAFF.

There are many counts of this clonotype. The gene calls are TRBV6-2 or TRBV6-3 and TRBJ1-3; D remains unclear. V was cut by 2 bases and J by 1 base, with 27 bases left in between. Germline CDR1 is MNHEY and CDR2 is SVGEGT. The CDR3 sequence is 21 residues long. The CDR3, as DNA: TGTGCCAGCAGTTACGGCCTAGGGAATTGGAAGGAGAGGAGATCTGGAAACACCATATATTTT. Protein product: CASSYGLGNWKERRSGNTIYF.

The CDR3 sequence is CSARGAGTIYDEQFF. The DNA of the CDR3 is TGCAGTGCTAGGGGGGCGGGGACGATTTACGATGAGCAGTTCTTC. V gene TRBV20-1 combines with J gene TRBJ2-1; tentatively, D is TRBD1 or TRBD2 (6 bases each). CDR1 is DFQATT, CDR2 SNEGSKA, per germline (reference sequence). The CDR3 extends over 15 amino acids. V was pared by 3 bases and J by 8 bases, with 20 bases between.